This T cell receptor beta chain is drawn from a study of post-analysis software for immune sequencing data. Broader study findings: Elevated frequency relative to controls characterized 4 or 5 TRBV segments in patients, TRBV5-6, TRBV5-1 and TRBV20-1 among them. Compared with controls, patients showed significantly lower normalized Chao1 diversity. Those samples that were prepared in the same batch co-clustered strongly by F measure.

Details on this clonotype: The antigen is unknown.

Researchers reported that TCR beta cDNA libraries carried unique molecular identifiers. The yield from roughly 1 to 10 million T cells was around 500,000 cDNA molecules in total. TCRdb re-analysed the PCR reads in MiXCR, keeping a single row per CDR3 protein. The table has more than 500,000 distinct CDR3 sequences, less than 40% seen once. The V segment lost 6 bases and the J segment 7 bases; nucleotides outside the gene matches: 7. The CDR3 spans 13 residues. The V gene's germline CDR1 is LNHDA and CDR2 SQIVND (reference sequence). Sequencing was performed on blood. The receptor was isolated from a girl between 2 and 17 years old with multiple sclerosis. The chain has TRBV19 and TRBJ1-1, with 8 nucleotides matching TRBD1. This chain's CDR3 is CASSGQGNLEAFF. The CDR3 bases are TGTGCCAGTAGCGGACAGGGAAACCTTGAAGCTTTCTTT.